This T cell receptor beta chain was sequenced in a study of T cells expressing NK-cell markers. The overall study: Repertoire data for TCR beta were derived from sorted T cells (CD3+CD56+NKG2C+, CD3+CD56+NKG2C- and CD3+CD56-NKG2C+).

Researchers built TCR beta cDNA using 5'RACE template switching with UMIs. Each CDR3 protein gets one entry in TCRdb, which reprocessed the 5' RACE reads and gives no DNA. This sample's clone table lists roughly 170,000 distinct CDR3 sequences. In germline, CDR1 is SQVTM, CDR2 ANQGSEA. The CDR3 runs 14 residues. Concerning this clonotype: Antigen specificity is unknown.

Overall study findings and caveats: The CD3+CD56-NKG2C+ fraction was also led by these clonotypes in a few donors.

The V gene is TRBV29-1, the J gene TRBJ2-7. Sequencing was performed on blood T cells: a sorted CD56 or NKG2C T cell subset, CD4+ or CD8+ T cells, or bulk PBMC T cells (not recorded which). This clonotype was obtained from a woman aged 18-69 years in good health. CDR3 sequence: CSVVIQGGSYEQYF.